This paragraph reports one T cell receptor (beta chain). Its target is unknown. This record comes from a study of CD4+ T cells in melanoma. Trimming at V came to 5 bases and at J to 0 bases, leaving 6 bases not matched to a gene. The V gene's germline CDR1 is SGHVS and CDR2 FNYEAQ. The CDR3 has 15 amino acids. General study findings and limits: CD8+ T cell, macrophage and B cell function reportedly correlated with neoantigen-specific CD4+ T cells. Neoantigen-specific CD4+ T cells in melanoma reportedly had diverse differentiation states.

The table came from immunoSEQ multiplex PCR; TCRdb's copy has only in-frame clones and leaves some out. The sample lists roughly 19,000 clones, just under 80% occurring once. The clonotype was recovered from a human donor with melanoma. The rearrangement uses TRBV7-6 and TRBJ1-1; 7 bases are shared with TRBD1. The CDR3 sequence: CASSPRTGLNTEAFF. The CDR3 DNA is TGTGCCAGCAGCCCCCGGACAGGATTGAACACTGAAGCTTTCTTT.